The sequence of this T cell receptor beta chain was determined in a study of neurological immune-mediated disorders. General study results and limits: No sharing of CDR3 amino acid sequences was observed among expanded clones across subjects, suggesting private repertoires in all groups.

As for the cDNA, it was generated by 5'RACE with 10-nucleotide random UMIs. MiXCR, run by TCRdb on the 5' RACE reads, gives a single entry per CDR3 protein. This table has about 44,000 distinct CDR3 sequences, 20% to 25% appearing once. V lost 3 bases to trimming and J lost 7 bases; unmatched junction nucleotides: 1. The CDR3 runs 12 residues. This clonotype was seen repeatedly, ten times or more. Antigen: not known. Time point indicated: technical triplicate 3. Preparation of the unsorted libraries drew on 2 million PBMCs stored at -80 C. Sequencing was performed on PBMCs. The TCR originated in a man between 60 and 75 years old with HTLV-1-associated myelopathy (HAM/TSP). V is TRBV12-3 or TRBV12-4 and J is TRBJ2-5; 8 nucleotides align to TRBD2. The DNA for the CDR3 is TGTGCCAGCAGTTTTCGGGGGGGGACCCAGTACTTC. This gives the protein CASSFRGGTQYF.